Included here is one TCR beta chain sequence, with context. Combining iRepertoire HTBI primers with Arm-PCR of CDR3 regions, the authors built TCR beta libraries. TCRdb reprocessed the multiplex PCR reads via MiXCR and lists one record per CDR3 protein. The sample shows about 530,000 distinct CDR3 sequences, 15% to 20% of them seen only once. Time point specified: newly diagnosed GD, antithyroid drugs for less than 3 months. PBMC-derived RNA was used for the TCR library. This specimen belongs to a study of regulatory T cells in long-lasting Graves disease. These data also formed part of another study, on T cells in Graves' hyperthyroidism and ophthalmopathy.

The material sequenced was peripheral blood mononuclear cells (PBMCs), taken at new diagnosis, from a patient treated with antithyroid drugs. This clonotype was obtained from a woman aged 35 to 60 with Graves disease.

CDR3 nucleotide sequence: TGTGCCAGCAGTGAGTTTTTGGGGGCGCCCACTGAAGCTTTCTTT. Protein sequence: CASSEFLGAPTEAFF. The chain has TRBV25-1 and TRBJ1-1, with TRBD1 as a possible D gene (6 bases). This CDR3 is 15 amino acids long. CDR1 is MGHDK and CDR2 is SYGVNS in the germline V gene. The V gene lost 3 bases and the J gene lost 4 bases, with 15 bases spanning the gap. Full variable domain (rest looked up from reference TRBV25-1 and TRBJ1-1): EADIYQTPRYLVIGTGKKITLECSQTMGHDKMYWYQQDPGMELHLIHYSYGVNSTEKGDLSSESTVSRIRTEHFPLTLESARPSHTSQYLCASSEFLGAPTEAFFGQGTRLTVV.